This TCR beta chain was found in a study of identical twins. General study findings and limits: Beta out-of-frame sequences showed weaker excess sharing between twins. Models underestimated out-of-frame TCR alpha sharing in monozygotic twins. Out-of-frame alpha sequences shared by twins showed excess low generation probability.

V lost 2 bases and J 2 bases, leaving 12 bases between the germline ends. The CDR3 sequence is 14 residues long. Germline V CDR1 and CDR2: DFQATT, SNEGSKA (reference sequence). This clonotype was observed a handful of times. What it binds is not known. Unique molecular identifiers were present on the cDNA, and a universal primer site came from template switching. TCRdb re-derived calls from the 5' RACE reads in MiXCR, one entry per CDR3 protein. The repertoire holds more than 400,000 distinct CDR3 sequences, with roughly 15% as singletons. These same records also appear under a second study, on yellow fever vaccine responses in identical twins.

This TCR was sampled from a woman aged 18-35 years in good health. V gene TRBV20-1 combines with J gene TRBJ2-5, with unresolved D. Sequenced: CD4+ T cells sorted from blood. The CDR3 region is CSARPGSAQETQYF. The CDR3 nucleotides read TGCAGTGCTAGACCCGGGTCCGCACAAGAGACCCAGTACTTC.